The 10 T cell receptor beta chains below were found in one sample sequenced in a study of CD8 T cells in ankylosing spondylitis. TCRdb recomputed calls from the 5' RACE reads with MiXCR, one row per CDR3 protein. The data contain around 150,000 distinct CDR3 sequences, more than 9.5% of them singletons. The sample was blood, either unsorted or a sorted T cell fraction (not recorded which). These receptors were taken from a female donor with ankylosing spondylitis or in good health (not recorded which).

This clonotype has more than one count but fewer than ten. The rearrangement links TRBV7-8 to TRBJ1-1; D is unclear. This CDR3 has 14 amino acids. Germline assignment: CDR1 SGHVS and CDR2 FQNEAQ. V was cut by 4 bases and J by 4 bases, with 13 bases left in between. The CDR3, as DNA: TGTGCCAGCAGCTCCCAACACACGAGCACTGAAGCTTTCTTT. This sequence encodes CASSSQHTSTEAFF.

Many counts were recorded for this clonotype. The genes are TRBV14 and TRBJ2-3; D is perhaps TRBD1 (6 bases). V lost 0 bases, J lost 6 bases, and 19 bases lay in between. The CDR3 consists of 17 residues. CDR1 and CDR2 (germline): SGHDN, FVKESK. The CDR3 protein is CASSQDTGAGTRDTQYF. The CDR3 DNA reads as TGTGCCAGCAGCCAAGACACCGGGGCAGGGACACGTGATACGCAGTATTTT.

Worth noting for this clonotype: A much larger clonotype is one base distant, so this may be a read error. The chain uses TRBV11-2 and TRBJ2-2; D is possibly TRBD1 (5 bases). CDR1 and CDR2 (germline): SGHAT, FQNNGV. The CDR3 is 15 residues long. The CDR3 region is CARSLRQGNTGELFF. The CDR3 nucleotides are TGTGCCCGCAGCTTAAGGCAGGGAAACACCGGGGAGCTGTTTTTT.

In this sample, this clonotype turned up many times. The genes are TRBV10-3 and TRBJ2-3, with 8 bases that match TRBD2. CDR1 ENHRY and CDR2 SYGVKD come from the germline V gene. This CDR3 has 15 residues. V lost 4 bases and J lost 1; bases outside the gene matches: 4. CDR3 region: CAISAGREGTDTQYF. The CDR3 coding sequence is TGTGCCATCAGTGCGGGGCGGGAGGGCACAGATACGCAGTATTTT.

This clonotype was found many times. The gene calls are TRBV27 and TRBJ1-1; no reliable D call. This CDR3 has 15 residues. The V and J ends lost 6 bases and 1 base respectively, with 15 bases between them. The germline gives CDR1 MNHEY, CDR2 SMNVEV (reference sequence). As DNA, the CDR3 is TGTGCCAGCAGCCGACCGGGGATGGGGAACACTGAAGCTTTCTTT. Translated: CASSRPGMGNTEAFF.

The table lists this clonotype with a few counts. DNA of the CDR3: TGTGCCAGCAGTTTGGACAGCAACAATGAGCAGTTCTTC. It translates to CASSLDSNNEQFF. The chain employs TRBV12-3 or TRBV12-4 and TRBJ2-1, with D perhaps matching TRBD1 (6 bases). The V end was cut by 3 bases, the J end by 5 bases, with 8 bases between. The CDR3 extends over 13 amino acids.

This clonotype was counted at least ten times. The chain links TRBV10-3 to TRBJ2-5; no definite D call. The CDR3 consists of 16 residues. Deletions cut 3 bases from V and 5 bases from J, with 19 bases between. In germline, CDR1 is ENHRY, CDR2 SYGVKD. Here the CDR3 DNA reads TGTGCCATCAGTGAAGGAAACGACCCGACTGGGGAGACCCAGTACTTC. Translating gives CAISEGNDPTGETQYF.

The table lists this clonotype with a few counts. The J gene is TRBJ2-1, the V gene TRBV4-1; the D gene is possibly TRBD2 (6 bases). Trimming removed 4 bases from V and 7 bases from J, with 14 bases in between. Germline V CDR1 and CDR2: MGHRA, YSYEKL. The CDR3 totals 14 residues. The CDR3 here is CASSPPSRGNEQFF. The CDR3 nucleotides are TGCGCCAGCAGCCCCCCCTCCCGGGGGAATGAGCAGTTCTTC.

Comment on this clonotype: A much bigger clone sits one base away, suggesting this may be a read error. CDR3 sequence reads: CASSLRLAGATQETRYF. In nucleotides, the CDR3 is TGTGCCAGCAGCCTACGACTAGCGGGGGCGACCCAAGAGACCCGGTACTTC. V gene TRBV7-8 combines with J gene TRBJ2-5, with TRBD2 matching over 12 bases. CDR1 SGHVS and CDR2 FQNEAQ come from the germline V gene. The CDR3 totals 17 residues.

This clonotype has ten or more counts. The CDR3 is CASNRDRGLAKNIQYF. In nucleotides, the CDR3 is TGTGCCAGCAACAGGGACAGGGGGCTGGCCAAAAACATTCAGTACTTC. The J gene is TRBJ2-4, the V gene TRBV12-3 or TRBV12-4; TRBD1 matches 12 bases. The CDR3 extends over 16 amino acids. The V and J ends lost 7 bases and 1 base, in that order; junction bases with no gene match: 5.